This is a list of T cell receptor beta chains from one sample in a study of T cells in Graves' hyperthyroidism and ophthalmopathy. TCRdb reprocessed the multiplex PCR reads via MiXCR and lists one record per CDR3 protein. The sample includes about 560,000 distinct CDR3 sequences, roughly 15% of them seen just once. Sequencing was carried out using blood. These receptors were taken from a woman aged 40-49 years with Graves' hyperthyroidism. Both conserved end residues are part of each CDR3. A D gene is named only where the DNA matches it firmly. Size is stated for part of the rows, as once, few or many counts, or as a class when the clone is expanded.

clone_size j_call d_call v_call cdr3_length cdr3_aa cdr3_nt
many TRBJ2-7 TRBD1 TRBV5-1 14 CASSLGQGTHEQYF TGCGCCAGCAGCCTCGGACAGGGGACCCACGAGCAGTACTTC
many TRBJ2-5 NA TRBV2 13 CASSDGVGETQYF TGTGCCAGCAGTGATGGGGTAGGAGAGACCCAGTACTTC
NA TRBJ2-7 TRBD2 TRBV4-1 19 CASSLNDFGLAGGLYEQYF TGCGCCAGCAGCCTAAACGACTTTGGACTAGCGGGAGGGTTATACGAGCAGTACTTC
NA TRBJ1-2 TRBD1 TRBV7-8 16 CASSLEGRGTNYGYTF TGTGCCAGCAGCTTAGAGGGCAGGGGGACCAACTATGGCTACACCTTC
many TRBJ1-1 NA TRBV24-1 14 CATSDVKEGTEAFF TGTGCCACCAGTGATGTCAAAGAAGGCACTGAAGCTTTCTTT
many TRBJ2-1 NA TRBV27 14 CASSRGAFDNEQFF TGTGCCAGCAGTCGGGGGGCATTCGACAATGAGCAGTTCTTC
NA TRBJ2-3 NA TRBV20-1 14 CSARDSNIRDAQYF TGCAGTGCTAGAGATTCCAACATCCGGGACGCGCAGTATTTT
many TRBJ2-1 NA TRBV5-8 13 CASSLRPNNEQFF TGTGCCAGCAGCTTGAGGCCAAACAATGAGCAGTTCTTC
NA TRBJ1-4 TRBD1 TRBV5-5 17 CASSLGQALISRGKLFF TGTGCCAGCAGCCTGGGACAGGCGCTCATATCGCGCGGAAAACTGTTTTTT
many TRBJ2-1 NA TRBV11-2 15 CASTLFGASVTEQFF TGTGCCAGCACTTTATTTGGCGCGTCCGTCACTGAGCAGTTCTTC
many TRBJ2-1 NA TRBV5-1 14 CASSLVAMGDEQFF TGCGCCAGCAGCTTGGTTGCAATGGGGGATGAGCAGTTCTTC
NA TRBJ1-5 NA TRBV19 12 CASSIIRQPQHF TGTGCCAGTAGTATAATTCGCCAGCCCCAGCATTTT
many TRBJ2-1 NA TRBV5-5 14 CASSPDPSYNEQFF TGTGCCAGCAGCCCCGACCCGTCCTACAATGAGCAGTTCTTC
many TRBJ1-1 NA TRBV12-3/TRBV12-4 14 CASSLNRVNTEAFF TGTGCCAGCAGTTTGAATAGGGTGAACACTGAAGCTTTCTTT
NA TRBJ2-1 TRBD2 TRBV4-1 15 CASSQELAGTSEQFF TGCGCCAGCAGCCAAGAACTAGCGGGAACGAGTGAGCAGTTCTTC
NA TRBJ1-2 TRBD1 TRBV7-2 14 CASSTTGPPVGYTF TGTGCCAGCAGCACGACAGGGCCCCCCGTCGGCTACACCTTC
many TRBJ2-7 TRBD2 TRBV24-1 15 CAPPIAGYDSYEQYF TGTGCCCCCCCCATAGCGGGATACGACTCCTACGAGCAGTACTTC
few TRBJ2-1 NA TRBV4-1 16 CASSPGGVARGDEQFF TGCGCCAGCAGCCCAGGGGGGGTAGCGCGAGGCGATGAGCAGTTCTTC
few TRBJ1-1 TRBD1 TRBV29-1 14 CSVVGSGGSYEAFF TGCAGCGTTGTGGGATCAGGGGGCTCCTATGAAGCTTTCTTT
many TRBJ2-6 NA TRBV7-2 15 CASSHDGSGANVLTF TGTGCCAGCAGCCACGACGGCTCTGGGGCCAACGTCCTGACTTTC
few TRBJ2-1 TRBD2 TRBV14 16 CASSHIAGGPNNEQFF TGTGCCAGCAGCCACATAGCGGGAGGGCCAAACAATGAGCAGTTCTTC
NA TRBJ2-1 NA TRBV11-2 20 CASSKGGSYGAGWTTNEQFF TGTGCCAGCAGCAAAGGGGGCAGTTACGGAGCGGGATGGACTACCAATGAGCAGTTCTTC
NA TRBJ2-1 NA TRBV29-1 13 CSVERQGGNEQFF TGCAGCGTTGAAAGGCAGGGTGGGAATGAGCAGTTCTTC
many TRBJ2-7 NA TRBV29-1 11 CSVEDLYEQYF TGCAGCGTTGAAGACCTCTACGAGCAGTACTTC
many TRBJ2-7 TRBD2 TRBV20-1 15 CSARDSLADSYEQYF TGCAGTGCTAGAGATTCACTAGCGGACTCCTACGAGCAGTACTTC
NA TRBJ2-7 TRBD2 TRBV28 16 CASSFPTSGPAYEQYF TGTGCCAGCAGTTTTCCTACTAGCGGGCCCGCCTACGAGCAGTACTTC
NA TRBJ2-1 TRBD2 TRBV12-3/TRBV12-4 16 CASRTSGRGSYNEQFF TGTGCCAGTAGGACTAGCGGGAGGGGCTCCTACAATGAGCAGTTCTTC
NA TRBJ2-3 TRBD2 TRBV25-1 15 CASSEGREVEDTQYF TGTGCCAGCAGTGAGGGGCGGGAGGTTGAGGATACGCAGTATTTT
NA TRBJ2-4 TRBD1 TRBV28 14 CASRTGGPKNIQYF TGTGCCAGCAGAACAGGGGGGCCCAAAAACATTCAGTACTTC
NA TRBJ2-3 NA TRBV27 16 CASSGRTVANTDTQYF TGTGCCAGCAGTGGGAGGACGGTGGCCAACACAGATACGCAGTATTTT
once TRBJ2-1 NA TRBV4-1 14 CASSLREGHNEQFF TGCGCCAGCAGCCTACGAGAGGGCCACAATGAGCAGTTCTTC
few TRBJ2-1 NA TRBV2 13 CASGDGMGNEQFF TGTGCCAGCGGGGACGGAATGGGCAATGAGCAGTTCTTC
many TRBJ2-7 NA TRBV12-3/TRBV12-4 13 CASSFAAGGEQYF TGTGCCAGCAGTTTTGCCGCAGGGGGGGAGCAGTACTTC
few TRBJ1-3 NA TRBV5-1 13 CASSRDSGNTIYF TGCGCCAGCAGCCGGGACTCTGGAAACACCATATATTTT
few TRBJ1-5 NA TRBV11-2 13 CASSLWGNQPQHF TGTGCCAGCAGCTTATGGGGAAATCAGCCCCAGCATTTT
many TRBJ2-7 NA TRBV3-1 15 CASSHLGTPYYEQYF TGTGCCAGCAGCCACCTCGGGACACCTTACTACGAGCAGTACTTC
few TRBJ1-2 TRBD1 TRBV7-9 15 CASSQSPGTVYGYTF TGTGCCAGCAGCCAGTCCCCCGGGACAGTTTATGGCTACACCTTC
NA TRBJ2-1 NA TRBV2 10 CASSSGKQFF TGTGCCAGCAGCTCCGGGAAGCAGTTCTTC
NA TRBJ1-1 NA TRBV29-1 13 CSGTDRVNTEAFF TGCAGCGGAACTGACCGGGTGAACACTGAAGCTTTCTTT
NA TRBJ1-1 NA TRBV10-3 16 CAISESGPFMNTEAFF TGTGCCATCAGTGAGAGCGGGCCCTTTATGAACACTGAAGCTTTCTTT
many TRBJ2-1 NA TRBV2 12 CASGGTRQEQFF TGTGCCAGCGGTGGGACGAGACAAGAGCAGTTCTTC
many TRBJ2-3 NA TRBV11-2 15 CASSQMVYKSDTQYF TGTGCCAGCAGCCAGATGGTCTACAAGTCTGATACGCAGTATTTT
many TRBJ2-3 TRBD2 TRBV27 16 CASSLSVREGVPTQYF TGTGCCAGCAGTTTATCTGTCCGGGAGGGCGTCCCTACGCAGTATTTT
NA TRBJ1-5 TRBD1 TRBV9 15 CASSPDRSSNQPQHF TGTGCCAGCAGCCCGGACAGGTCGAGCAATCAGCCCCAGCATTTT
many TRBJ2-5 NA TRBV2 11 CASGQKETQYF TGTGCCAGCGGACAGAAAGAGACCCAGTACTTC
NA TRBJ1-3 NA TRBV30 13 CAWSENSGNTIYF TGTGCCTGGAGTGAGAACTCTGGAAACACCATATATTTT
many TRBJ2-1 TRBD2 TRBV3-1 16 CASSQDPRLAGYEQFF TGTGCCAGCAGCCAAGATCCCAGACTAGCGGGATATGAGCAGTTCTTC
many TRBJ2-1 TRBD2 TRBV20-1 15 CSAPEGTTTALVQFF TGCAGTGCTCCCGAGGGGACTACCACCGCTTTAGTGCAGTTCTTC
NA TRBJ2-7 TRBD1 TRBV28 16 CASSSPRDRGTYEQYF TGTGCCAGCAGTTCCCCTCGGGACAGGGGAACCTACGAGCAGTACTTC
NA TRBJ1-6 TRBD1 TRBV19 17 CASNPRPGQGANSPLHF TGTGCCAGTAACCCAAGACCGGGACAGGGGGCGAATTCACCCCTCCACTTT
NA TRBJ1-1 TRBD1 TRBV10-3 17 CAISERGTGVLNTEAFF TGTGCCATCAGTGAGAGGGGGACAGGAGTCCTGAACACTGAAGCTTTCTTT
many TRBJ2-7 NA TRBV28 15 CASSPGGPSSYEQYF TGTGCCAGCAGTCCCGGGGGGCCCAGCTCCTACGAGCAGTACTTC
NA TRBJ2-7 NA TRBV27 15 CASSPQRGQSYEQYF TGTGCCAGCAGTCCCCAGCGGGGACAGTCCTACGAGCAGTACTTC
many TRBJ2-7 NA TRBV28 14 CASSPLGGRYEQYF TGTGCCAGCAGTCCCCTGGGCGGACGTTACGAGCAGTACTTC
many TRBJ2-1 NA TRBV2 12 CASSPTISEQFF TGTGCCAGCAGTCCAACCATCAGTGAACAGTTCTTC
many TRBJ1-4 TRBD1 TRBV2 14 CASSEETGHEKLFF TGTGCCAGCAGTGAGGAGACAGGGCACGAAAAACTGTTTTTT
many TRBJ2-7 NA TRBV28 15 CASSLSVDSSYEQYF TGTGCCAGCAGTTTATCCGTGGACAGCTCCTACGAGCAGTACTTC
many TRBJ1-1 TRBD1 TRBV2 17 CASSGGTGLWGNTEAFF TGTGCCAGCAGTGGCGGGACAGGGCTGTGGGGTAACACTGAAGCTTTCTTT